This T cell receptor beta chain originates from a study of cytomegalovirus exposure and HLA in healthy donors. The study's findings and limits: The CMV antigen specificity of a few CMV-associated chains was confirmed through in vitro analysis.

Primers for the PCR totalled 60 Vbeta and 13 Jbeta. Data came from immunoSEQ multiplex PCR; TCRdb stores just in-frame clones and leaves some out. Among tens of thousands of clones listed, roughly 78% were seen once. This clone occurred a few times. Its target is not known. The V gene's germline CDR1 is GTSNPN and CDR2 SVGIG (reference sequence). This CDR3 is built from 13 residues. V was shortened by 2 bases and J by 3 bases, with 10 bases between the two germline ends. Sample: PBMCs. The receptor's source is a male donor in good health and CMV-seropositive. V gene TRBV30 combines with J gene TRBJ1-1, with D possibly matching TRBD1 (6 bases). The CDR3 nucleotides are TGTGCCTGGAGTCGACAGGTGGACACTGAAGCTTTCTTT. Translation: CAWSRQVDTEAFF.